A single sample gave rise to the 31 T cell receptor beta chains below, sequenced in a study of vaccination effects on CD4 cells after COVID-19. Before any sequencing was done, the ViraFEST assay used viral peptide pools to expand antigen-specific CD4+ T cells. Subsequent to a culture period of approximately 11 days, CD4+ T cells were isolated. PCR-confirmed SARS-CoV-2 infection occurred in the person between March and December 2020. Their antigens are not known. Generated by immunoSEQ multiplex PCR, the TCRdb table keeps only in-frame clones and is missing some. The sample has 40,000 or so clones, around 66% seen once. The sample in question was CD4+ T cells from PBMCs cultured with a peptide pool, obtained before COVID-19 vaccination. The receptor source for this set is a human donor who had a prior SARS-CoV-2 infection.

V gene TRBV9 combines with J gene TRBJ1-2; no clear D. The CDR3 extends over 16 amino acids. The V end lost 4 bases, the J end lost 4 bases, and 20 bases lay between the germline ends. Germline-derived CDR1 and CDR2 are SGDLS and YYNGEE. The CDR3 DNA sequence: TGTGCCAGCAGCCCCACCTTTCGCGGTGGTGGCTATGGCTACACCTTC. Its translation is CASSPTFRGGGYGYTF.

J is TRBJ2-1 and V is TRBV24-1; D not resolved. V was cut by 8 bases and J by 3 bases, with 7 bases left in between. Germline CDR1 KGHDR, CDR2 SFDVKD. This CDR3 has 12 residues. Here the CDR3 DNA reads TGTGCCACCATGGGTAACTACAATGAGCAGTTCTTC. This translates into CATMGNYNEQFF.

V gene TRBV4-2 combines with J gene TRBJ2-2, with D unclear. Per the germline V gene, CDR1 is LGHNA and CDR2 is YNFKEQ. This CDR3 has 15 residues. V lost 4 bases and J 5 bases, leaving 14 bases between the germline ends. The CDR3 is CASSLPMGDTGELFF. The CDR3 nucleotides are TGTGCCAGCAGCCTCCCAATGGGTGATACCGGGGAGCTGTTTTTT.

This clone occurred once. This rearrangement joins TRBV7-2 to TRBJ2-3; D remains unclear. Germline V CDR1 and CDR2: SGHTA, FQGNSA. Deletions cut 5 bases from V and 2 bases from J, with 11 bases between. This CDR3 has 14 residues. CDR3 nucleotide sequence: TGTGCCAGCAGCCCGATGAGGATCACAGATACGCAGTATTTT. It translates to CASSPMRITDTQYF.

The CDR3 reads CSVSTGTSRQNIQYF. DNA for the CDR3: TGCAGCGTTTCCACCGGGACTAGCAGACAAAACATTCAGTACTTC. The chain links TRBV29-1 to TRBJ2-4, with 9 nucleotides matching TRBD2. The CDR3 has 15 amino acids. Germline assignment: CDR1 SQVTM and CDR2 ANQGSEA. J gave up 5 bases and V 5 bases, and 10 bases lay outside the gene matches.

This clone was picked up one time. The CDR3 sequence is CATGLAGGHEQYF. CDR3 in DNA: TGTGCCACCGGACTAGCGGGGGGGCACGAGCAGTACTTC. The chain combines TRBV3-1 (or the pseudogene TRBV3-2) with TRBJ2-7, with 15 bases lining up with TRBD2. In germline, CDR1 is LGHDT, CDR2 YNNKEL (reference sequence). Germline trimming cut 10 bases from V and 5 bases from J; bases unmatched to any gene: 3. This CDR3 is 13 amino acids long.

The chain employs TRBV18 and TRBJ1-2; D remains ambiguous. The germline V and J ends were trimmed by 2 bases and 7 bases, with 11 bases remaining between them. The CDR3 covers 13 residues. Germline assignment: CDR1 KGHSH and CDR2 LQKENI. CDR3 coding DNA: TGTGCCAGCTCACCAAATGATTATTCTGGCTACACCTTC. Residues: CASSPNDYSGYTF. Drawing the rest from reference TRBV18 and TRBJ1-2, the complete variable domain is NAGVMQNPRHLVRRRGQEARLRCSPMKGHSHVYWYRQLPEEGLKFMVYLQKENIIDESGMPKERFSAEFPKEGPSILRIQQVVRGDSAAYFCASSPNDYSGYTFGSGTRLTVV.

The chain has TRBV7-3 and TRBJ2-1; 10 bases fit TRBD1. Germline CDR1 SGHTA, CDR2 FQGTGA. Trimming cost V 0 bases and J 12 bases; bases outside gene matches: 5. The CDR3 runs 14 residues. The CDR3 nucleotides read TGTGCCAGCAGCTTAACCCCTGACAGGGGGCGGCAGTTCTTC. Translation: CASSLTPDRGRQFF.

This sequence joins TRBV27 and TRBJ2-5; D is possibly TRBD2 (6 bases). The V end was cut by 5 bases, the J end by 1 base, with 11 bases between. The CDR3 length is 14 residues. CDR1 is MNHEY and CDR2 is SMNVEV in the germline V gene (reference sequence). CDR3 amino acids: CASSRLGGQETQYF. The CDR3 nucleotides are TGTGCCAGCAGTCGCCTCGGGGGCCAAGAGACCCAGTACTTC.

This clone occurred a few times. The CDR3 nucleotides are TGTGCCAGCAGCTTGGGGGCGTCTTCTTGGGGAGAGCAGTACTTC. Protein product: CASSLGASSWGEQYF. This chain uses TRBV5-4 with TRBJ2-7; D remains unclear. The CDR3 contains 15 residues. CDR1 SGHNT and CDR2 YYREEE come from the germline V gene (reference sequence). Trimming pared 0 bases from V and 7 bases from J, leaving 17 bases between.

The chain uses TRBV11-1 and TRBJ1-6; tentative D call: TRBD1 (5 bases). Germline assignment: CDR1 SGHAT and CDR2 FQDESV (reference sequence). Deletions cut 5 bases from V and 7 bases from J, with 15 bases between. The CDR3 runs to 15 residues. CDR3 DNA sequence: TGTGCCAGCAGCGGCGGTGGGGCGAGGAATTCACCCCTCCACTTT. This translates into CASSGGGARNSPLHF.

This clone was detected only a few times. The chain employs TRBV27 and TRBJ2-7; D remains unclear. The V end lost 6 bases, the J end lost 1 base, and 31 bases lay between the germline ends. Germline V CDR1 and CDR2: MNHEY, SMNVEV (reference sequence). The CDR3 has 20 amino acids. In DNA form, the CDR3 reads TGTGCCAGCAGCCCTGACCTCAAAGGGCCCAAAACTCGTATATCCTACGAGCAGTACTTC. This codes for CASSPDLKGPKTRISYEQYF.

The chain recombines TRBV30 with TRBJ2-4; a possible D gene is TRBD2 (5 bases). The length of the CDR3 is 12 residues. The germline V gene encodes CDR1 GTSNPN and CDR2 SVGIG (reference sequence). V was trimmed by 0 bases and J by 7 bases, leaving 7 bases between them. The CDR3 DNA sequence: TGTGCCTGGAGTGTATTAGCGAACATTCAGTACTTC. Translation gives CAWSVLANIQYF. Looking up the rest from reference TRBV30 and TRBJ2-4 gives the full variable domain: SQTIHQWPATLVQPVGSPLSLECTVEGTSNPNLYWYRQAAGRGLQLLFYSVGIGQISSEVPQNLSASRPQDRQFILSSKKLLLSDSGFYLCAWSVLANIQYFGAGTRLSVL.

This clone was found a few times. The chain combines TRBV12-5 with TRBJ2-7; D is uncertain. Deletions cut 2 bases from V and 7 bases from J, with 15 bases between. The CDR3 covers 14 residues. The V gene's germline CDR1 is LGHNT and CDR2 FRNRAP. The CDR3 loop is CASGLYGGGIEQYF. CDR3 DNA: TGTGCTAGTGGTTTGTACGGCGGCGGCATTGAGCAGTACTTC.

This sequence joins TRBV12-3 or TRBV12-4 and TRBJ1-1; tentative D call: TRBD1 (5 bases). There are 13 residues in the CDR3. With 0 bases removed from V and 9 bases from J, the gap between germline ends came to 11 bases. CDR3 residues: CASSLASTEKAFF. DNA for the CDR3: TGTGCCAGCAGTTTAGCCTCGACAGAAAAAGCTTTCTTT.

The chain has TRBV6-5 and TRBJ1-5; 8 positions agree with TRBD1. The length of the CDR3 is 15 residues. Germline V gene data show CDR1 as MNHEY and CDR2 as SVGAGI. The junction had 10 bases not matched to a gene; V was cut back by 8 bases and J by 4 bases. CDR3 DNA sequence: TGTGCCAGCCGCTCGGGCAGGGGGCATAATCAGCCCCAGCATTTT. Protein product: CASRSGRGHNQPQHF.

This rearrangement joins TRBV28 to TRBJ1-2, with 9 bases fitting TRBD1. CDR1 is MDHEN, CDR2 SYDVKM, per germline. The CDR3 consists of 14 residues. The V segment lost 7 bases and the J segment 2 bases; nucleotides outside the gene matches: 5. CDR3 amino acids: CASTLTGGNYGYTF. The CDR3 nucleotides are TGTGCCAGCACCCTGACAGGGGGAAACTATGGCTACACCTTC.

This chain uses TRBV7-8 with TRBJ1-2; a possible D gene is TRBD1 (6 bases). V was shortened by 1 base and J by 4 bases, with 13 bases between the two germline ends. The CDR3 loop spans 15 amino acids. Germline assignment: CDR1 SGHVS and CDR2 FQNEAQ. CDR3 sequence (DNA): TGTGCCAGCAGCTTAGGGGGGACAACGCTCTATGGCTACACCTTC. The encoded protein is CASSLGGTTLYGYTF.

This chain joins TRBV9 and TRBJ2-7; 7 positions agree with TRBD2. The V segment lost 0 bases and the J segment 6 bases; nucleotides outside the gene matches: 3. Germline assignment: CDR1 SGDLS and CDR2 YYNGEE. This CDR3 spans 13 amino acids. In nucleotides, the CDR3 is TGTGCCAGCAGCGTAGTGGGGGGGGGCGAGCAGTACTTC. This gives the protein CASSVVGGGEQYF. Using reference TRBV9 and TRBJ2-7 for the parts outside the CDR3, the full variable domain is DSGVTQTPKHLITATGQRVTLRCSPRSGDLSVYWYQQSLDQGLQFLIQYYNGEERAKGNILERFSAQQFPDLHSELNLSSLELGDSALYFCASSVVGGGEQYFGPGTRLTVT.

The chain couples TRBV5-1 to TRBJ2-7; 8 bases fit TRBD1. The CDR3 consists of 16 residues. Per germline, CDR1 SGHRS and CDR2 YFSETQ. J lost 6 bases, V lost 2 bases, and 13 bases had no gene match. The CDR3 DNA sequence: TGCGCCAGCAGCTTTGCCGGGACAGGTTCGACCCGCGAGCAGTACTTC. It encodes CASSFAGTGSTREQYF.

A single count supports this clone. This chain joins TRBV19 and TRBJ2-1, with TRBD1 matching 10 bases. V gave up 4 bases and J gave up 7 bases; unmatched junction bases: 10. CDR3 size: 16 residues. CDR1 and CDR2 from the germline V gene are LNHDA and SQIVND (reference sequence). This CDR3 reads CASSTRTGGGLNEQFF. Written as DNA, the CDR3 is TGTGCCAGTAGTACCCGGACAGGGGGGGGTCTGAATGAGCAGTTCTTC. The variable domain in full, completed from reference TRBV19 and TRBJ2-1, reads DGGITQSPKYLFRKEGQNVTLSCEQNLNHDAMYWYRQDPGQGLRLIYYSQIVNDFQKGDIAEGYSVSREKKESFPLTVTSAQKNPTAFYLCASSTRTGGGLNEQFFGPGTRLTVL.

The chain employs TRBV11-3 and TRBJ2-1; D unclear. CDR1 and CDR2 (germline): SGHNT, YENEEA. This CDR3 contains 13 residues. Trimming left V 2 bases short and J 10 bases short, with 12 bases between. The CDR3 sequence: CASSLSRSTEQFF. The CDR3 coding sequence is TGTGCCAGCAGCTTAAGTCGCAGTACAGAGCAGTTCTTC.

CDR3 in DNA: TGTGCCAGCAGCTTACTACGGAAGATCTCCTACAATGAGCAGTTCTTC. This sequence encodes CASSLLRKISYNEQFF. The V call is TRBV7-2, the J call TRBJ2-1; the D is unclear. Trimming left V 2 bases short and J 0 bases short, with 11 bases between. CDR1 SGHTA and CDR2 FQGNSA come from the germline V gene. The CDR3 contains 16 residues.

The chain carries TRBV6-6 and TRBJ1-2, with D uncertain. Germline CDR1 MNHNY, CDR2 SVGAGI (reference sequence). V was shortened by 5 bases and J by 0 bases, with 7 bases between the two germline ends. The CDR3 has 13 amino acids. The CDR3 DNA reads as TGTGCCAGCAGTGCCGACCCTAACTATGGCTACACCTTC. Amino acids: CASSADPNYGYTF.

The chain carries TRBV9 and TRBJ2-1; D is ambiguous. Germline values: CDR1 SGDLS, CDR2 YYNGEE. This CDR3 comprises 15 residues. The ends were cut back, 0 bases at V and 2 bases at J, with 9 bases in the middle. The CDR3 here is CASSVEAFPYNEQFF. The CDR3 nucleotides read TGTGCCAGCAGCGTAGAAGCGTTCCCCTACAATGAGCAGTTCTTC. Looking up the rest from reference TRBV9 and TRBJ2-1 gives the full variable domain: DSGVTQTPKHLITATGQRVTLRCSPRSGDLSVYWYQQSLDQGLQFLIQYYNGEERAKGNILERFSAQQFPDLHSELNLSSLELGDSALYFCASSVEAFPYNEQFFGPGTRLTVL.

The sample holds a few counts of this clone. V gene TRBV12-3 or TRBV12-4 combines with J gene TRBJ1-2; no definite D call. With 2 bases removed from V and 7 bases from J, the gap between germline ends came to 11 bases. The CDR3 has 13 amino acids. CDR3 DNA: TGTGCCAGCAGTTTAAAACAGAAGGGTGGCTACACCTTC. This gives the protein CASSLKQKGGYTF.

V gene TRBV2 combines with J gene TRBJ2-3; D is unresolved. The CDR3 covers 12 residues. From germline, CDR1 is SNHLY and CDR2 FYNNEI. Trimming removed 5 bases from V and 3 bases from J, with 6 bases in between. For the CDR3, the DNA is TGTGCCAGCAGTCCAAATACAGATACGCAGTATTTT. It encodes CASSPNTDTQYF.

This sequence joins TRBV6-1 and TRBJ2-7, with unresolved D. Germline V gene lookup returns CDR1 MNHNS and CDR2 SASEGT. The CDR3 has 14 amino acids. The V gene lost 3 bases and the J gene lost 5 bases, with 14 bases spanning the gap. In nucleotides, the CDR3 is TGTGCCAGCAGTGATCGGCGCCCTAGAAACGAGCAGTACTTC. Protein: CASSDRRPRNEQYF.

The CDR3 nucleotides are TGTGCCAGCAGCCTAGGTTACAGCTCCTATAATTCACCCCTCCACTTT. Amino acid sequence: CASSLGYSSYNSPLHF. The J gene is TRBJ1-6, the V gene TRBV7-8, with D hard to call. CDR3 length equals 16 residues. Germline V CDR1 and CDR2: SGHVS, FQNEAQ. Trimming took off 5 bases at V and 0 bases at J, with 11 bases between the two ends. Using reference TRBV7-8 and TRBJ1-6 for the parts outside the CDR3, the full variable domain is GAGVSQSPRYKVAKRGQDVALRCDPISGHVSLFWYQQALGQGPEFLTYFQNEAQLDKSGLPSDRFFAERPEGSVSTLKIQRTQQEDSAVYLCASSLGYSSYNSPLHFGNGTRLTVT.

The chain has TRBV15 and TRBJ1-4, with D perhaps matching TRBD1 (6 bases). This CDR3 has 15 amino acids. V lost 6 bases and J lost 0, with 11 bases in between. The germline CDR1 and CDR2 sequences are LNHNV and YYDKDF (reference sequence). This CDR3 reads CATRDRRSTNEKLFF. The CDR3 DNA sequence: TGTGCCACCAGAGACAGGAGGTCAACTAATGAAAAACTGTTTTTT. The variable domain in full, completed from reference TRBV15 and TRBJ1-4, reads DAMVIQNPRYQVTQFGKPVTLSCSQTLNHNVMYWYQQKSSQAPKLLFHYYDKDFNNEADTPDNFQSRRPNTSFCFLDIRSPGLGDTAMYLCATRDRRSTNEKLFFGSGTQLSVL.

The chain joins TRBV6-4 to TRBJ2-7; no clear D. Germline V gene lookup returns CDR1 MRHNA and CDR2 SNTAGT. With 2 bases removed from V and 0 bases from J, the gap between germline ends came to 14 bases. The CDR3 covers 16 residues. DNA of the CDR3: TGTGCCAGCAGTGACCAGACCAGAAGATTCTCCTACGAGCAGTACTTC. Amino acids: CASSDQTRRFSYEQYF.